Below are 19 T cell receptor beta chains sequenced from a single sample in a study of early T cells in non-severe SARS-CoV-2 infection. MiXCR was run by TCRdb on the 5' RACE reads, yielding one entry per CDR3 protein. The sample carries under 140,000 distinct CDR3 sequences, roughly an eighth recorded once. The source was whole blood, collected at baseline. The receptor source for this set is an adult who was a healthcare worker with PCR-confirmed SARS-CoV-2 infection or an uninfected control (not recorded which).

V usage is TRBV3-1 and J usage is TRBJ1-2, with unresolved D. From germline, CDR1 is LGHDT and CDR2 YNNKEL (reference sequence). V gave up 1 base and J gave up 4 bases, with 13 bases separating them. This CDR3 is 15 amino acids long. CDR3 DNA sequence: TGTGCCAGCAGCCAAGCAATTAACTCCGTCTATGGCTACACCTTC. This translates into CASSQAINSVYGYTF.

This clonotype was seen at least ten times. This CDR3 is CSVEAGHPSSYNEQFF. DNA for the CDR3: TGCAGCGTTGAAGCCGGACACCCTAGCTCCTACAATGAGCAGTTCTTC. The chain is built from TRBV29-1 and TRBJ2-1, with D perhaps matching TRBD1 (5 bases). CDR3 length equals 16 residues. Per germline, CDR1 SQVTM and CDR2 ANQGSEA. The V gene lost 1 base and the J gene lost 0 bases, with 13 bases spanning the gap.

Ten or more counts support this clonotype. The chain employs TRBV7-2 and TRBJ2-5; a weak D match, TRBD1 (6 bases). CDR1 and CDR2 from the germline V gene are SGHTA and FQGNSA. V shed 1 base and J shed 9 bases, with 15 bases lying between them. This CDR3 contains 14 residues. Here the CDR3 reads CASSLVIGPGAQYF. The CDR3 bases are TGTGCCAGCAGCTTAGTAATCGGTCCAGGGGCCCAGTACTTC.

This clonotype has just a few counts. The chain couples TRBV7-2 to TRBJ2-3; 9 nucleotides line up with TRBD2. Trimming took 3 bases from V and 7 from J; bases not matched to a gene: 8. In germline, CDR1 is SGHTA, CDR2 FQGNSA. The CDR3 is made up of 15 amino acids. This chain's CDR3 is CASSFGTSSGHTQYF. The CDR3 DNA reads TGTGCCAGCAGCTTTGGGACTAGCTCGGGGCATACGCAGTATTTT.

V is TRBV29-1 and J is TRBJ1-1, with a tentative D call TRBD1 (6 bases). Trimming removed 5 bases from V and 4 bases from J, with 17 bases in between. The germline V gene has CDR1 SQVTM and CDR2 ANQGSEA. The CDR3 spans 14 residues. CDR3 nucleotide sequence: TGCAGCGTTCAACCCAACCAAGGGGGCACTGAAGCTTTCTTT. Translation gives CSVQPNQGGTEAFF.

The CDR3 region has the DNA TGTGCCAGCAGGGGGGACAGAGGGGGCGACGAGCAGTACTTC. Protein: CASRGDRGGDEQYF. This chain links TRBV11-2 with TRBJ2-7; 7 bases map to TRBD1. Per germline, CDR1 SGHAT and CDR2 FQNNGV. With 6 bases clipped from V and 5 bases from J, the junction kept 10 bases outside the gene matches. This CDR3 spans 14 amino acids. Combining the CDR3 with reference TRBV11-2 and TRBJ2-7 gives the whole variable domain EAGVAQSPRYKIIEKRQSVAFWCNPISGHATLYWYQQILGQGPKLLIQFQNNGVVDDSQLPKDRFSAERLKGVDSTLKIQPAKLEDSAVYLCASRGDRGGDEQYFGPGTRLTVT.

The gene calls are TRBV18 and TRBJ1-1, with a tentative D call TRBD1 (6 bases). This CDR3 region has 15 residues. V dropped 1 base and J dropped 1 base, with 10 bases sitting between them. Germline V gene data show CDR1 as KGHSH and CDR2 as LQKENI. This CDR3 reads CASSPRQGKNTEAFF. CDR3 nucleotide sequence: TGTGCCAGCTCACCACGCCAGGGGAAGAACACTGAAGCTTTCTTT.

This clonotype was seen more than once but under ten times. The V and J genes are TRBV7-9 and TRBJ1-1, with D possibly TRBD1 on 5 matching bases. The CDR3 contains 16 residues. V dropped 6 bases and J dropped 1 base, with 18 bases sitting between them. From germline, CDR1 is SEHNR and CDR2 FQNEAQ (reference sequence). This chain's CDR3 is CASSYYIARANTEAFF. In DNA, the CDR3 is TGTGCCAGCAGTTATTATATTGCCAGGGCGAACACTGAAGCTTTCTTT. The complete variable domain, with remaining parts taken from reference TRBV7-9 and TRBJ1-1, reads DTGVSQNPRHKITKRGQNVTFRCDPISEHNRLYWYRQTLGQGPEFLTYFQNEAQLEKSRLLSDRFSAERPKGSFSTLEIQRTEQGDSAMYLCASSYYIARANTEAFFGQGTRLTVV.

This clonotype was seen many times. This sequence joins TRBV6-5 and TRBJ1-1, with 7 bases lining up with TRBD1. V gave up 6 bases and J gave up 6 bases; unmatched junction bases: 7. Germline assignment: CDR1 MNHEY and CDR2 SVGAGI. This CDR3 contains 13 residues. The CDR3 region is CASSDRQGPEAFF. CDR3 nucleotide sequence: TGTGCCAGCAGCGACCGACAGGGCCCTGAAGCTTTCTTT.

This chain connects TRBV29-1 to TRBJ2-7; 9 bases fit TRBD1. This CDR3 is built from 16 residues. CDR1 is SQVTM, CDR2 ANQGSEA, per germline. V lost 6 bases, J lost 0 bases, and 12 bases stayed unmatched. CDR3 amino acids: CSVLRQGGESSYEQYF. The CDR3 DNA follows: TGCAGCGTCCTGCGACAGGGGGGGGAAAGCTCCTACGAGCAGTACTTC.

The V call is TRBV28, the J call TRBJ2-4, with TRBD1 matching 12 bases. The CDR3 length is 19 residues. Per the germline V gene, CDR1 is MDHEN and CDR2 is SYDVKM. J was trimmed by 3 bases and V by 2 bases; bases with no gene match: 11. CDR3 DNA: TGTGCCAGCAGTTTAGTGGGGACAGGGGGCTCCCGGGGCAAAAACATTCAGTACTTC. The encoded protein is CASSLVGTGGSRGKNIQYF. Together with reference TRBV28 and TRBJ2-4, the CDR3 gives the full variable domain: DVKVTQSSRYLVKRTGEKVFLECVQDMDHENMFWYRQDPGLGLRLIYFSYDVKMKEKGDIPEGYSVSREKKERFSLILESASTNQTSMYLCASSLVGTGGSRGKNIQYFGAGTRLSVL.

This chain links TRBV27 with TRBJ2-7; tentative D call: TRBD1 (6 bases). The V gene's germline CDR1 is MNHEY and CDR2 SMNVEV (reference sequence). The CDR3 is 12 amino acids. V was cut by 6 bases and J by 5 bases, with 11 bases left in between. The CDR3 here is CASSGRGHEQYF. The CDR3 nucleotides read TGTGCCAGCAGCGGCAGGGGCCACGAGCAGTACTTC.

This clonotype occurred many times. The rearrangement joins TRBV5-4 to TRBJ1-1; D perhaps matches TRBD1 (6 bases). Per germline, CDR1 SGHNT and CDR2 YYREEE (reference sequence). This CDR3 has 14 residues. Trimming stripped 4 bases from V and 2 bases from J, with 12 bases between. In DNA form, the CDR3 reads TGTGCCAGCAGCATATGGACAGCTAACACTGAAGCTTTCTTT. This gives the protein CASSIWTANTEAFF.

The chain combines TRBV24-1 with TRBJ2-1; D is possibly TRBD2 (6 bases). Germline V gene sequence: CDR1 KGHDR, CDR2 SFDVKD. V was trimmed by 6 bases and J by 0 bases, leaving 11 bases between them. This CDR3 contains 15 residues. The CDR3 DNA is TGTGCCACCAGTATGGGGGGAGGCTCCTACAATGAGCAGTTCTTC. Protein sequence: CATSMGGGSYNEQFF.

The chain combines TRBV7-3 with TRBJ1-1; D gene uncertain. Germline V gene sequence: CDR1 SGHTA, CDR2 FQGTGA. Deletions cut 5 bases from V and 0 bases from J, with 7 bases between. This CDR3 spans 13 amino acids. The CDR3 DNA is TGTGCCAGCAGCCCTCAGATGAACACTGAAGCTTTCTTT. Its translation: CASSPQMNTEAFF.

CDR3 coding DNA: TGTGCCAGCAGCTGGGACAGGGAAGAAGCTTTCTTT. As protein: CASSWDREEAFF. The chain joins TRBV11-1 to TRBJ1-1; 9 nucleotides agree with TRBD1. CDR1 is SGHAT and CDR2 is FQDESV in the germline V gene (reference sequence). The CDR3 contains 12 residues. Losses at the gene ends were 4 bases for V and 8 bases for J; bases not matched to a gene: 2.

This clonotype was seen more than once but under ten times. The chain combines TRBV20-1 with TRBJ2-1, with D possibly being TRBD1 (5 bases). Per germline, CDR1 DFQATT and CDR2 SNEGSKA (reference sequence). The CDR3 sequence is 15 residues long. The V gene lost 0 bases and the J gene lost 2 bases, with 11 bases spanning the gap. In DNA, the CDR3 is TGCAGTGCTAGAGAGCGACAGAATCCCTACAATGAGCAGTTCTTC. This sequence encodes CSARERQNPYNEQFF.

There are a few counts of this clonotype. The V and J genes are TRBV5-5 and TRBJ1-2; D gene uncertain. The germline V and J ends were trimmed by 6 bases and 8 bases, with 26 bases remaining between them. Germline CDR1 SGHKS, CDR2 YYEKEE (reference sequence). The CDR3 runs to 16 residues. As DNA, the CDR3 is TGTGCCAGCACCCTGCTGAGAGAGGGTCAACGGCAAGGCTACACCTTC. This translates into CASTLLREGQRQGYTF. Filled out from reference TRBV5-5 and TRBJ1-2, the complete variable domain reads DAGVTQSPTHLIKTRGQQVTLRCSPISGHKSVSWYQQVLGQGPQFIFQYYEKEERGRGNFPDRFSARQFPNYSSELNVNALLLGDSALYLCASTLLREGQRQGYTFGSGTRLTVV.

The V and J genes are TRBV5-1 and TRBJ1-4, with 8 bases aligning to TRBD1. J lost 8 bases, V lost 4 bases, and 7 bases had no gene match. From germline, CDR1 is SGHRS and CDR2 YFSETQ. CDR3 length equals 14 residues. CDR3 DNA sequence: TGCGCCAGCAGCCGACAGGGGTTCGAAGAAAAACTGTTTTTT. It is translated as CASSRQGFEEKLFF.